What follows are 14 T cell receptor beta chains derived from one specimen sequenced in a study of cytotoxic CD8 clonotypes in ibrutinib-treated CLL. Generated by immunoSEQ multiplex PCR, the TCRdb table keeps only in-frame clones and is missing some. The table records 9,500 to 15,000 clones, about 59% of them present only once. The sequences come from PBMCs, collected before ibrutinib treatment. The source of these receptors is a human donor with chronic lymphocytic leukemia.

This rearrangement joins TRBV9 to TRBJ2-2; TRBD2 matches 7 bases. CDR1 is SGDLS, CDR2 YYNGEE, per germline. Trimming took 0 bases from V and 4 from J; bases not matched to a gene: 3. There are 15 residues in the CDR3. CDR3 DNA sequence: TGTGCCAGCAGCGTAGGGACTAGGGCCACCGGGGAGCTGTTTTTT. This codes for CASSVGTRATGELFF.

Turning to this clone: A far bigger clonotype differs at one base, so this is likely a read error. The CDR3 spells CAGSYSAGGNNQPQHF. The CDR3 DNA reads as TGTGCCGGCAGTTACAGTGCAGGGGGAAACAATCAGCCCCAGCATTTT. The chain carries TRBV6-5 and TRBJ1-5; 7 nucleotides line up with TRBD1. This CDR3 comprises 16 residues. Germline-derived CDR1 and CDR2 are MNHEY and SVGAGI.

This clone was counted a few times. The CDR3 loop is CAWRRRGSEKLFF. As DNA, the CDR3 is TGTGCCTGGAGGAGGAGGGGTTCCGAAAAACTGTTTTTT. The chain has TRBV30 and TRBJ1-4; a possible D gene is TRBD1 (5 bases). The CDR3 totals 13 residues. Germline lookup yields CDR1 GTSNPN and CDR2 SVGIG (reference sequence). V lost 3 bases to trimming and J lost 8 bases, with 13 bases between them.

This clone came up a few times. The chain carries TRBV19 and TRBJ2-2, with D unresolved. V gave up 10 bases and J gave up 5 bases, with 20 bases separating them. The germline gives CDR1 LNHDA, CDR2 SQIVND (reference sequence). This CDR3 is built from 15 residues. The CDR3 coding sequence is TGTGCCACCGGCCAGGCCCCGACGGTGACCGGGGAGCTGTTTTTT. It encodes CATGQAPTVTGELFF.

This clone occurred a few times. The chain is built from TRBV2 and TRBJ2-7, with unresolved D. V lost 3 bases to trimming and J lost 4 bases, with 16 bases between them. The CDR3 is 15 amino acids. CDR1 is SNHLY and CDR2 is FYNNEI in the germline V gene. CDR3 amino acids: CASSERLGPRYEQYF. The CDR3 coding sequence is TGTGCCAGCAGTGAGCGGCTAGGCCCTAGGTACGAGCAGTACTTC.

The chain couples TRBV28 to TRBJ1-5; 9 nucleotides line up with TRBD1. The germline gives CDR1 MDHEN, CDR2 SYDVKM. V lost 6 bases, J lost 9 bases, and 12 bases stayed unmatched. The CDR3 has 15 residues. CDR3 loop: CASRKGQGLGGPQHF. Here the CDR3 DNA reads TGTGCCAGCAGGAAGGGACAGGGATTGGGGGGGCCCCAGCATTTT.

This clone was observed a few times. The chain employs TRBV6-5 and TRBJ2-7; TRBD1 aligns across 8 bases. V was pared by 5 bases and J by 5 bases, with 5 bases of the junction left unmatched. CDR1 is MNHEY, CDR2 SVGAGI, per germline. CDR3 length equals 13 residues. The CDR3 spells CASSRTGIDEQYF. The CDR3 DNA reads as TGTGCCAGCAGTCGGACAGGGATTGACGAGCAGTACTTC.

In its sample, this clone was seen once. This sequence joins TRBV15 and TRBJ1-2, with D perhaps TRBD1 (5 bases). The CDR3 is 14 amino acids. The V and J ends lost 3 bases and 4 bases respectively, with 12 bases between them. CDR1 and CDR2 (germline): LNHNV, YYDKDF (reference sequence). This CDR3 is CATSSRRGGYGYTF. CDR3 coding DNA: TGTGCCACCAGCAGCCGTCGGGGGGGCTATGGCTACACCTTC.

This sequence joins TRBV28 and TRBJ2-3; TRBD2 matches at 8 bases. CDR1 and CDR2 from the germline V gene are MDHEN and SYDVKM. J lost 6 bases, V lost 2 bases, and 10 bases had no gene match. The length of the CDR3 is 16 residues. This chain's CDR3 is CASSLPRTSPEDTQYF. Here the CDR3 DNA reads TGTGCCAGCAGTTTACCCCGGACTAGCCCAGAGGATACGCAGTATTTT.

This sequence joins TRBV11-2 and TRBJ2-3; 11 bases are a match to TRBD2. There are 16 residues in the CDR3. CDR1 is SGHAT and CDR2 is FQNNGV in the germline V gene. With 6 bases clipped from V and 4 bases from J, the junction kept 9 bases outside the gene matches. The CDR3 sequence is CASRPNRLAGPDTQYF. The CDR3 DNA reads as TGTGCCAGCAGGCCCAATCGACTAGCGGGGCCAGATACGCAGTATTTT.

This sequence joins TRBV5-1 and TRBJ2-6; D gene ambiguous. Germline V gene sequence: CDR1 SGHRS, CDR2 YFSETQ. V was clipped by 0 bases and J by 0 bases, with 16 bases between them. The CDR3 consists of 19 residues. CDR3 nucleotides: TGCGCCAGCAGCTTGGTCTCAAGGACGGAGAGCTCTGGGGCCAACGTCCTGACTTTC. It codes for CASSLVSRTESSGANVLTF.

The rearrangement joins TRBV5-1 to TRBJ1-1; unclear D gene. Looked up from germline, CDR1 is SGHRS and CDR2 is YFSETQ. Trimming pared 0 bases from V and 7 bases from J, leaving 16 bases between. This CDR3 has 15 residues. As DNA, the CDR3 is TGCGCCAGCAGCTTGGTAGGGCGGCGTCGAGGTGAAGCTTTCTTT. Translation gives CASSLVGRRRGEAFF.

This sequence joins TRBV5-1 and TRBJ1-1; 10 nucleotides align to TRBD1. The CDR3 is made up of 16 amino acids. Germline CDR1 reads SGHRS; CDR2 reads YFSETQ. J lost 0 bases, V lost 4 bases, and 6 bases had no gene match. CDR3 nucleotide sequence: TGCGCCAGCAGCCTCGGGACAGGGGTAATGAACACTGAAGCTTTCTTT. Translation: CASSLGTGVMNTEAFF.

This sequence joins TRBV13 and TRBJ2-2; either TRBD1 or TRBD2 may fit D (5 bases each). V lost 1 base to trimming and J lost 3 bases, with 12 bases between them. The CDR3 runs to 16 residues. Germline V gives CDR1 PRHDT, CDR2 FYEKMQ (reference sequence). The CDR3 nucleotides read TGTGCCAGCAGCTTAGAAGACGGGGCGGACACCGGGGAGCTGTTTTTT. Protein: CASSLEDGADTGELFF.